Below are 29 T cell receptor beta chains sequenced from a single sample in a study of T cell repertoires in cytomegalovirus infection (dated by TCRdb to about 2019). Sequencing instrument: Illumina HiSeq 1500. TCRdb trimmed the raw reads at Q25, called clones with MiXCR and kept productive beta chains. Every distinct CDR3 protein forms one entry, paired with its most common genes and DNA. The sample table records 740,000 or so distinct CDR3 sequences; roughly 35% of these occur just once. The ten largest clones take up under 3.5% of the sample. The sequenced material came from PBMCs. Receptor source: a human donor in good health (CMV status not recorded). Some clones in this sample may be carry-over from other donors' samples.

The chain recombines TRBV20-1 with TRBJ2-7; possibly TRBD1 for D (6 bases). CDR1 and CDR2 from the germline V gene are DFQATT and SNEGSKA (reference sequence). The CDR3 is 14 residues long. Trimming removed 6 bases at V and 3 bases at J, with 18 bases between. This CDR3 reads CSAPDEDRNYEQYF. The CDR3 DNA reads as TGCAGTGCCCCAGACGAGGACAGAAACTACGAGCAGTACTTC.

The chain couples TRBV7-9 to TRBJ2-7; 10 bases map to TRBD2. Trimming took 2 bases from V and 9 from J; bases not matched to a gene: 10. The CDR3 is 15 amino acids. The V gene's germline CDR1 is SEHNR and CDR2 FQNEAQ (reference sequence). The DNA of the CDR3 is TGTGCCAGCAGCTTAATAGCGGGAGGCCATTATAGGCAGTACTTC. It encodes CASSLIAGGHYRQYF. Supplemented by reference TRBV7-9 and TRBJ2-7, the full variable domain reads DTGVSQNPRHKITKRGQNVTFRCDPISEHNRLYWYRQTLGQGPEFLTYFQNEAQLEKSRLLSDRFSAERPKGSFSTLEIQRTEQGDSAMYLCASSLIAGGHYRQYFGPGTRLTVT.

This chain uses TRBV29-1 with TRBJ1-4; D ambiguous. CDR3 size: 12 residues. V lost 3 bases and J lost 3, with 5 bases in between. The germline gives CDR1 SQVTM, CDR2 ANQGSEA. CDR3: CSVEDPNEKLFF. The CDR3 DNA is TGCAGCGTTGAGGACCCTAATGAAAAACTGTTTTTT.

This clonotype came up a few times. The rearrangement joins TRBV29-1 to TRBJ1-3, with D possibly matching TRBD1 (6 bases). V was trimmed by 6 bases and J by 1 base, leaving 13 bases between them. The CDR3 sequence is 14 residues long. Germline assignment: CDR1 SQVTM and CDR2 ANQGSEA. The CDR3 region is CSVGKQGSGNTIYF. CDR3 bases: TGCAGCGTAGGAAAACAGGGATCTGGAAACACCATATATTTT.

A remark on this clonotype: One end of the junction is discordant with germline, which a read error may explain. The chain couples TRBV7-8 to TRBJ2-5, with D possibly being TRBD2 (6 bases). CDR3 length equals 15 residues. The germline V gene encodes CDR1 SGHVS and CDR2 FQNEAQ. CDR3 region: CDSRWRADREQTQYF. CDR3 nucleotide sequence: TGTGACAGCAGATGGAGGGCCGACCGGGAGCAGACCCAGTACTTC.

This clonotype was detected only a few times. The chain joins TRBV7-8 to TRBJ1-5; no definite D call. This CDR3 region has 15 residues. V was clipped by 1 base and J by 2 bases, with 9 bases between them. Germline loops: CDR1 SGHVS, CDR2 FQNEAQ. Written as DNA, the CDR3 is TGTGCCAGCAGCTTAGAGACTCGGCGCAATCAGCCCCAGCATTTT. It is translated as CASSLETRRNQPQHF.

This clonotype is a singleton in its sample. This chain links TRBV5-6 with TRBJ1-4; no reliable D call. Germline V CDR1 and CDR2: SGHDT, YYEEEE. This CDR3 region has 15 residues. V lost 4 bases to trimming and J lost 8 bases, with 18 bases between them. For the CDR3, the DNA is TGTGCCAGCAGCCAAAGCGGACCCGGGAAAGAAAAACTGTTTTTT. Protein sequence: CASSQSGPGKEKLFF.

The chain employs TRBV29-1 and TRBJ2-1; D may be TRBD2 (5 bases). This CDR3 spans 12 amino acids. Trimming removed 7 bases at V and 3 bases at J, with 10 bases between. Germline V gene sequence: CDR1 SQVTM, CDR2 ANQGSEA. Written as DNA, the CDR3 is TGCAGCGCGCACCGGGACTACAATGAGCAGTTCTTC. Translation: CSAHRDYNEQFF.

In this sample, this clonotype turned up once. The chain recombines TRBV5-1 with TRBJ1-4; no reliable D call. The germline V and J ends were trimmed by 2 bases and 4 bases, with 9 bases remaining between them. CDR1 is SGHRS and CDR2 is YFSETQ in the germline V gene. This CDR3 has 14 residues. The CDR3 DNA is TGCGCCAGCAGCTTTTCCCAGATTAATGAAAAACTGTTTTTT. It yields the protein CASSFSQINEKLFF.

This clonotype has only a few counts. The rearrangement links TRBV18 to TRBJ2-7, with TRBD2 matching over 14 bases. CDR1 KGHSH and CDR2 LQKENI come from the germline V gene. Unmatched junction bases numbered 5, after V lost 5 bases and J lost 2 bases. The CDR3 is 16 residues long. CDR3 coding DNA: TGTGCCAGCTCAGCAGGACTAGCGGGGGGTCCCTACGAGCAGTACTTC. It translates to CASSAGLAGGPYEQYF. Based on the CDR3 plus reference TRBV18 and TRBJ2-7, the full variable domain is NAGVMQNPRHLVRRRGQEARLRCSPMKGHSHVYWYRQLPEEGLKFMVYLQKENIIDESGMPKERFSAEFPKEGPSILRIQQVVRGDSAAYFCASSAGLAGGPYEQYFGPGTRLTVT.

The genes are TRBV19 and TRBJ1-5, with D maybe TRBD1 (6 bases). Germline V lookup: CDR1 LNHDA, CDR2 SQIVND (reference sequence). Trimming pared 6 bases from V and 2 bases from J, leaving 20 bases between. The CDR3 is made up of 17 amino acids. The CDR3, as DNA: TGTGCCAGTAGCACCTACCAGAGGGGGTTCGGCAATCAGCCCCAGCATTTT. It encodes CASSTYQRGFGNQPQHF.

This clonotype was found a few times. This chain links TRBV10-3 with TRBJ1-5, with 8 positions matching TRBD1. Germline CDR1 and CDR2: ENHRY and SYGVKD. This CDR3 comprises 15 residues. V was pared by 5 bases and J by 10 bases, with 13 bases of the junction left unmatched. DNA of the CDR3: TGTGCCATCAGTTCCGGGACAGGAATTAATACTCCCCAGCATTTT. Its protein is CAISSGTGINTPQHF.

The genes are TRBV20-1 and TRBJ2-7; TRBD2 matches at 12 bases. The CDR3 sequence is 17 residues long. Trimming cost V 4 bases and J 2 bases; bases outside gene matches: 12. CDR1 is DFQATT and CDR2 is SNEGSKA in the germline V gene (reference sequence). CDR3 bases: TGCAGTGCTACTTTCCCCGGGACTAGCGGGTTAACCTACGAGCAGTACTTC. Encoded protein: CSATFPGTSGLTYEQYF.

This clonotype was picked up a small number of times. The rearrangement uses TRBV7-2 and TRBJ2-7; 8 positions match TRBD1. The CDR3 contains 15 residues. V lost 3 bases, J lost 2 bases, and 6 bases stayed unmatched. Germline V gene data show CDR1 as SGHTA and CDR2 as FQGNSA. The CDR3 protein is CASSFQDRATYEQYF. The DNA of the CDR3 is TGTGCCAGCAGCTTCCAGGACAGGGCAACCTACGAGCAGTACTTC.

The rearrangement links TRBV7-9 to TRBJ1-5; D is uncertain. This CDR3 region has 15 residues. Per the germline V gene, CDR1 is SEHNR and CDR2 is FQNEAQ (reference sequence). The V end was cut by 5 bases, the J end by 0 bases, with 11 bases between. The CDR3 sequence: CASSPMGFSNQPQHF. The CDR3 DNA sequence: TGTGCCAGCAGCCCAATGGGGTTTAGCAATCAGCCCCAGCATTTT.

The chain recombines TRBV28 with TRBJ1-2, with 7 bases lining up with TRBD1. Germline V gene data show CDR1 as MDHEN and CDR2 as SYDVKM. The CDR3 has 14 residues. J was trimmed by 6 bases and V by 4 bases; bases with no gene match: 8. The CDR3 is CASSYIGQDHGYTF. DNA for the CDR3: TGTGCCAGCAGTTATATAGGACAGGACCATGGCTACACCTTC.

The chain links TRBV4-2 to TRBJ2-6; D is perhaps TRBD1 or TRBD2 (5 bases each). The CDR3 is 17 residues long. V dropped 4 bases and J dropped 0 bases, with 13 bases sitting between them. The germline CDR1 and CDR2 sequences are LGHNA and YNFKEQ. The DNA for the CDR3 is TGTGCCAGCAGCCGGGGCGGGTCTAGCTCTGGGGCCAACGTCCTGACTTTC. It yields the protein CASSRGGSSSGANVLTF.

The rearrangement uses TRBV6-6 and TRBJ1-6; D might be TRBD1 (6 bases). The length of the CDR3 is 15 residues. Germline values: CDR1 MNHNY, CDR2 SVGAGI (reference sequence). The V and J ends lost 0 bases and 7 bases respectively, with 10 bases between them. CDR3 nucleotide sequence: TGTGCCAGCAGTTACTCCAGGGGTGGAAATTCACCCCTCCACTTT. This codes for CASSYSRGGNSPLHF.

V gene TRBV18 combines with J gene TRBJ2-6; a weak D match, TRBD1 (5 bases). Trimming pared 3 bases from V and 1 base from J, leaving 10 bases between. The germline V gene has CDR1 KGHSH and CDR2 LQKENI. CDR3 length equals 16 residues. CDR3 amino acids: CASSPRPGSGANVLTF. The DNA for the CDR3 is TGTGCCAGCTCACCGCGGCCAGGGTCTGGGGCCAACGTCCTGACTTTC.

The chain recombines TRBV18 with TRBJ1-4; D ambiguous. This CDR3 has 13 amino acids. Germline V gene lookup returns CDR1 KGHSH and CDR2 LQKENI. V was pared by 4 bases and J by 10 bases, with 13 bases between. This chain's CDR3 is CASSRSGMGKLFF. CDR3 in DNA: TGTGCCAGCTCACGGTCGGGGATGGGAAAACTGTTTTTT.

This clonotype was counted only a few times. V is TRBV28 and J is TRBJ2-1, with TRBD2 matching over 9 bases. The CDR3 sequence is 14 residues long. V gave up 8 bases and J gave up 6 bases; unmatched junction bases: 8. The germline gives CDR1 MDHEN, CDR2 SYDVKM. CDR3 bases: TGTGCCAGCCGACGCGGGAGGGGGGCCAATGAGCAGTTCTTC. The encoded protein is CASRRGRGANEQFF.

V and J are TRBV4-2 and TRBJ2-6, with 8 bases fitting TRBD1. The CDR3 runs 17 residues. Germline lookup yields CDR1 LGHNA and CDR2 YNFKEQ. The trim removed 2 bases at V and 4 bases at J, leaving 7 bases unmatched. CDR3 in amino acids: CASSQHNRGSGANVLTF. CDR3 DNA: TGTGCCAGCAGCCAACACAACAGGGGGTCGGGGGCCAACGTCCTGACTTTC.

This clonotype was counted only a few times. V gene TRBV6-2 or TRBV6-3 combines with J gene TRBJ1-1; TRBD1 matches 10 bases. Germline V gene lookup returns CDR1 MNHEY and CDR2 SVGEGT. The V segment lost 7 bases and the J segment 2 bases; nucleotides outside the gene matches: 7. CDR3 length: 15 residues. The CDR3 nucleotides read TGTGCCAGCACCGAGGGGGACAGGGGAAACACTGAAGCTTTCTTT. This encodes CASTEGDRGNTEAFF.

A few counts support this clonotype. The V call is TRBV7-9, the J call TRBJ2-1; 11 nucleotides match TRBD2. The trim removed 5 bases at V and 9 bases at J, leaving 15 bases unmatched. The CDR3 has 17 residues. CDR1 and CDR2 from the germline V gene are SEHNR and FQNEAQ (reference sequence). CDR3 protein: CASSPRNGASGGSEQFF. In nucleotides, the CDR3 is TGTGCCAGCAGCCCACGTAACGGGGCTAGCGGGGGGAGTGAGCAGTTCTTC.

This clonotype has a count of ten or more. The chain is built from TRBV7-8 and TRBJ1-1; no clear D. Between the trimmed V and J ends, which lost 5 bases and 4 bases, there was a span of 14 bases. Germline V gene data show CDR1 as SGHVS and CDR2 as FQNEAQ. This CDR3 has 14 residues. CDR3 nucleotide sequence: TGTGCCAGCAGCCCCGTCCCGACGGGCACTGAAGCTTTCTTT. Amino acid sequence: CASSPVPTGTEAFF.

This clonotype was detected a few times. The chain has TRBV7-9 and TRBJ1-2; no clear D. This CDR3 has 17 residues. Germline V gives CDR1 SEHNR, CDR2 FQNEAQ (reference sequence). V gave up 2 bases and J gave up 0 bases, with 16 bases separating them. CDR3 sequence: CASSLSGPRQPNYGYTF. Here the CDR3 DNA reads TGTGCCAGCAGCTTAAGCGGCCCCAGGCAACCTAACTATGGCTACACCTTC.

This clonotype has a handful of counts. The chain uses TRBV11-2 and TRBJ2-3, with TRBD2 identical over 10 bases. This CDR3 comprises 16 residues. Trimming took 5 bases from V and 3 from J; bases not matched to a gene: 8. Germline CDR1 is SGHAT and CDR2 is FQNNGV. As DNA, the CDR3 is TGTGCCAGCAGCGCACTAGCGGGAATAAGGACAGATACGCAGTATTTT. It yields the protein CASSALAGIRTDTQYF.

This clonotype was seen a few times. V is TRBV28 and J is TRBJ1-5, with D perhaps matching TRBD1 (6 bases). This CDR3 contains 14 residues. Germline CDR1 is MDHEN and CDR2 is SYDVKM. Trimming removed 7 bases at V and 2 bases at J, with 12 bases between. The CDR3 DNA reads TGTGCCAGCAAGGTTCCAGGGGGCAATCAGCCCCAGCATTTT. The encoded protein is CASKVPGGNQPQHF. Supplemented by reference TRBV28 and TRBJ1-5, the full variable domain reads DVKVTQSSRYLVKRTGEKVFLECVQDMDHENMFWYRQDPGLGLRLIYFSYDVKMKEKGDIPEGYSVSREKKERFSLILESASTNQTSMYLCASKVPGGNQPQHFGDGTRLSIL.

Concerning this clonotype itself: Being one base from a much bigger clone, this may be a read error. The chain links TRBV6-2 or TRBV6-3 to TRBJ1-1; D not certain. Germline values: CDR1 MNHEY, CDR2 SVGEGT. The CDR3 totals 14 residues. CDR3 coding DNA: TGTTCCAGCAGTTACTCGAAGGCGGGGACTGAAGCTTTCTTT. Translating gives CSSSYSKAGTEAFF.